This T cell receptor (beta chain) was obtained from a study of T-cell reconstitution after alpha-beta-depleted transplantation in children. Overall study results and limits: It was newly produced T cells that mostly accounted for T-cell counts and diversity one year after transplant. Several hundred expanded graft clones reportedly supplied alpha-beta T cells about two months after transplant. The study traced high day-60 TCRbeta diversity in some patients to surviving recipient T cells and thymic progenitors.

The germline V gene encodes CDR1 DFQATT and CDR2 SNEGSKA (reference sequence). The V end was cut by 8 bases, the J end by 3 bases, with 20 bases between. The length of the CDR3 is 15 residues. About this clonotype: The antigen is unknown.

Using unique molecular identifiers, the investigators prepared the TCRbeta library. TCRdb independently ran MiXCR on the PCR reads; one entry per CDR3 protein. The sample lists 450,000 to 550,000 distinct CDR3 sequences; roughly 11% were seen once. This TCR was recovered from a female patient aged 2-10 years who had a stem cell transplant for aplastic anemia, so the T cells may come from the graft donor. The rearrangement joins TRBV20-1 to TRBJ2-4; D is perhaps TRBD1 or TRBD2 (5 bases each). Sequenced here: PBMCs, mostly from graft donor cells, sampled 180 days after TCRalphabeta/CD19-depleted stem cell transplant. CDR3 protein: CSFRGVVPGKNIQYF. The CDR3 nucleotides are TGCAGTTTCCGGGGCGTGGTACCTGGCAAAAACATTCAGTACTTC.